This T cell receptor (beta chain) derives from a study of blood T cell repertoires in COVID-19. Study-level background: Samples of COVID-19 (acute and convalescent) were obtained from the United States, Italy and Spain. Nucleic acid was either cDNA or gDNA, and it came from T cells, B-cell-depleted T cells, or PBMCs.

The CDR3 is made up of 13 amino acids. Germline CDR1 SGHRS, CDR2 YFSETQ. V was clipped by 5 bases and J by 7 bases; unmatched bases: 4. Per the original data handling: Cell counts per sample came from amplifying reference gene primers. TCRdb keeps only in-frame clones here, not all; method: immunoSEQ multiplex PCR. V and J calls and clone size follow that table, whereas D and trimming were derived from the DNA. The table includes about 330,000 clones, 87% detected once. All recovered Cohort 3 donors got two negative PCRs, got clearance, or saw symptom resolution. A word on this clone: Other DNA sequences in this sample translate to the same CDR3.

The chain uses TRBV5-1 and TRBJ1-4; TRBD1 agrees at 8 bases. The TCR sequence derives from a woman in her twenties or thirties who had recovered from COVID-19. The sample comprised PBMCs or T cells enriched from blood (not recorded which). CDR3 protein: CASRRDRGEKLFF. The DNA for the CDR3 is TGCGCCAGCAGAAGAGACAGGGGTGAAAAACTGTTTTTT.